The 27 T cell receptor beta chains presented below share a single source sample, sequenced in a study of T cell responses to AZD1222 COVID-19 vaccine. Clones were read by immunoSEQ multiplex PCR, and TCRdb kept only the in-frame ones, dropping some. The sample yields 200,000 or so clones, about 90% seen once. The material was peripheral blood, obtained on day 0 of AZD1222 vaccination. The receptors come from an adult in good health.

This clone was observed once. The gene calls are TRBV13 and TRBJ1-4; the D gene is possibly TRBD1 (6 bases). Between the trimmed V and J ends, which lost 4 bases and 0 bases, there was a span of 12 bases. Germline V lookup: CDR1 PRHDT, CDR2 FYEKMQ (reference sequence). This CDR3 region has 16 residues. CDR3: CASSSAGVATNEKLFF. DNA for the CDR3: TGTGCCAGCAGCTCAGCAGGGGTAGCAACTAATGAAAAACTGTTTTTT.

This clone has only one observation. The rearrangement uses TRBV18 and TRBJ2-4; perhaps TRBD1 as D (5 bases). Trimming left V 4 bases short and J 5 bases short, with 9 bases between. This CDR3 is 13 amino acids long. Germline CDR1 KGHSH, CDR2 LQKENI. CDR3 residues: CASSLGAENIQYF. The CDR3 DNA reads TGTGCCAGCTCACTAGGGGCAGAAAACATTCAGTACTTC.

The chain recombines TRBV9 with TRBJ1-1, with TRBD1 as a possible D gene (5 bases). CDR3 length: 15 residues. Looked up from germline, CDR1 is SGDLS and CDR2 is YYNGEE. V was cut by 3 bases and J by 2 bases, with 14 bases left in between. Here the CDR3 reads CASSAQGVVNTEAFF. The CDR3 nucleotides read TGTGCCAGCAGCGCACAAGGGGTGGTAAACACTGAAGCTTTCTTT. The full variable domain, in which reference TRBV9 and TRBJ1-1 provide the parts outside the CDR3, is DSGVTQTPKHLITATGQRVTLRCSPRSGDLSVYWYQQSLDQGLQFLIQYYNGEERAKGNILERFSAQQFPDLHSELNLSSLELGDSALYFCASSAQGVVNTEAFFGQGTRLTVV.

The chain links TRBV27 to TRBJ2-1; a weak D match, TRBD2 (6 bases). The V end lost 5 bases, the J end lost 3 bases, and 11 bases lay between the germline ends. The CDR3 extends over 14 amino acids. CDR1 is MNHEY, CDR2 SMNVEV, per germline (reference sequence). This CDR3 reads CASSGGTYYNEQFF. CDR3 DNA sequence: TGTGCCAGCAGTGGAGGGACTTACTACAATGAGCAGTTCTTC.

This clone was counted once. The V and J genes are TRBV30 and TRBJ1-1; 7 positions match TRBD1. V gave up 4 bases and J gave up 0 bases; unmatched junction bases: 2. CDR1 and CDR2 from the germline V gene are GTSNPN and SVGIG (reference sequence). This CDR3 has 13 amino acids. CDR3 region: CAWIQGVNTEAFF. Written as DNA, the CDR3 is TGTGCCTGGATCCAGGGGGTGAACACTGAAGCTTTCTTT.

The rearrangement joins TRBV15 to TRBJ2-2; TRBD2 is a possible D gene (6 bases). Germline CDR1 LNHNV, CDR2 YYDKDF (reference sequence). V gave up 5 bases and J gave up 4 bases, with 20 bases separating them. The CDR3 length is 17 residues. The CDR3 DNA follows: TGTGCCACCAGCTTCCAGGCGGGGCAGGGCGGCACCGGGGAGCTGTTTTTT. It is translated as CATSFQAGQGGTGELFF. The whole variable domain, filled in from reference TRBV15 and TRBJ2-2, reads DAMVIQNPRYQVTQFGKPVTLSCSQTLNHNVMYWYQQKSSQAPKLLFHYYDKDFNNEADTPDNFQSRRPNTSFCFLDIRSPGLGDTAMYLCATSFQAGQGGTGELFFGEGSRLTVL.

The J gene is TRBJ1-4, the V gene TRBV30, with no clear D. V was cut by 4 bases and J by 7 bases, with 13 bases left in between. The CDR3 length is 13 residues. Germline V gene lookup returns CDR1 GTSNPN and CDR2 SVGIG (reference sequence). For the CDR3, the DNA is TGTGCCTGGACTGGCCACCGGAGTGAAAAACTGTTTTTT. This translates into CAWTGHRSEKLFF.

The chain employs TRBV18 and TRBJ1-3; D gene uncertain. The CDR3 has 13 residues. The V end was cut by 3 bases, the J end by 4 bases, with 7 bases between. Germline CDR1 KGHSH, CDR2 LQKENI. The CDR3: CASSPRRGNTIYF. DNA of the CDR3: TGTGCCAGCTCACCCCGCAGGGGAAACACCATATATTTT.

The chain combines TRBV2 with TRBJ2-5; D call uncertain. The germline V and J ends were trimmed by 8 bases and 5 bases, with 12 bases remaining between them. Looked up from germline, CDR1 is SNHLY and CDR2 is FYNNEI. CDR3 length equals 12 residues. CDR3 DNA: TGTGCCAGCGGGGAAGGTGGGGAGACCCAGTACTTC. Amino acid sequence: CASGEGGETQYF.

The chain combines TRBV7-3 with TRBJ2-3; D gene unclear. Germline loops: CDR1 SGHTA, CDR2 FQGTGA. Trimming shortened V by 4 bases and J by 0 bases, and 5 bases separated the two germline ends. The CDR3 runs 13 residues. CDR3 protein: CASSSPSTDTQYF. The CDR3 bases are TGTGCCAGCAGCTCCCCCAGCACAGATACGCAGTATTTT.

J is TRBJ2-7 and V is TRBV4-1; 9 positions agree with TRBD2. The germline gives CDR1 MGHRA, CDR2 YSYEKL. The CDR3 totals 15 residues. The trim removed 1 base at V and 4 bases at J, leaving 5 bases unmatched. CDR3 nucleotides: TGCGCCAGCAGCCAAGCCCGGACTAGCGATTACGAGCAGTACTTC. Protein: CASSQARTSDYEQYF.

The rearrangement links TRBV27 to TRBJ1-2, with D maybe TRBD1 (5 bases). The V end was cut by 3 bases, the J end by 0 bases, with 11 bases between. The CDR3 is made up of 15 amino acids. From germline, CDR1 is MNHEY and CDR2 SMNVEV (reference sequence). CDR3 region: CASSLRQSTNYGYTF. The CDR3 nucleotides read TGTGCCAGCAGTTTGAGACAGTCAACTAACTATGGCTACACCTTC.

J is TRBJ1-1 and V is TRBV18; D not certain. This CDR3 has 13 residues. The V end was cut by 8 bases, the J end by 3 bases, with 13 bases between. Germline-derived CDR1 and CDR2 are KGHSH and LQKENI. CDR3 sequence (DNA): TGTGCCAGCGCCCTGGGTGCGGACACTGAAGCTTTCTTT. As protein: CASALGADTEAFF.

The V gene is TRBV6-5, the J gene TRBJ2-3; D might be TRBD1 (5 bases). The CDR3 is made up of 16 amino acids. The V gene lost 4 bases and the J gene lost 2 bases, with 16 bases spanning the gap. Germline V gene sequence: CDR1 MNHEY, CDR2 SVGAGI. The CDR3 DNA reads TGTGCCAGCAGTTCTAAGAGGCAGGGCCTCACAGATACGCAGTATTTT. Translation gives CASSSKRQGLTDTQYF.

The CDR3 DNA follows: TGTGCCAGTGCAAAGCAAGAGGGGGTGGGAGATACGCAGTATTTT. This sequence encodes CASAKQEGVGDTQYF. V gene TRBV9 combines with J gene TRBJ2-3; perhaps TRBD1 as D (6 bases). V dropped 8 bases and J dropped 5 bases, with 21 bases sitting between them. The length of the CDR3 is 15 residues. Per germline, CDR1 SGDLS and CDR2 YYNGEE. The variable domain in full, completed from reference TRBV9 and TRBJ2-3, reads DSGVTQTPKHLITATGQRVTLRCSPRSGDLSVYWYQQSLDQGLQFLIQYYNGEERAKGNILERFSAQQFPDLHSELNLSSLELGDSALYFCASAKQEGVGDTQYFGPGTRLTVL.

This clone has more than one count but fewer than ten. V usage is TRBV19 and J usage is TRBJ1-5, with D unclear. Trimming left V 1 base short and J 5 bases short, with 9 bases between. The germline V gene has CDR1 LNHDA and CDR2 SQIVND (reference sequence). CDR3 length: 14 amino acids. CDR3 protein: CASSIGGRDQPQHF. The CDR3 coding sequence is TGTGCCAGTAGTATAGGAGGGCGGGATCAGCCCCAGCATTTT.

The CDR3 sequence is CASSLRLVADTQYF. The CDR3 DNA reads as TGTGCCAGCAGCCTTCGACTAGTAGCAGATACGCAGTATTTT. This rearrangement joins TRBV3-1 (or the pseudogene TRBV3-2) to TRBJ2-3, with D tentatively TRBD2 (6 bases). Trimming left V 4 bases short and J 4 bases short, with 12 bases between. The V gene's germline CDR1 is LGHDT and CDR2 YNNKEL (reference sequence). The CDR3 loop spans 14 amino acids.

The chain uses TRBV3-1 (or the pseudogene TRBV3-2) and TRBJ2-7; perhaps D is TRBD1 or TRBD2 (5 bases each). The germline CDR1 and CDR2 sequences are LGHDT and YNNKEL (reference sequence). CDR3 length equals 15 residues. V lost 4 bases and J lost 2, with 15 bases in between. The CDR3 nucleotides read TGTGCCAGCAGCCGGGGGTGGCAGGGAACCTACGAGCAGTACTTC. Encoded protein: CASSRGWQGTYEQYF.

The rearrangement joins TRBV2 to TRBJ1-2; 8 bases align to TRBD1. The CDR3 is 13 residues long. V shed 8 bases and J 2 bases; nucleotides not matched to a gene: 4. Germline-derived CDR1 and CDR2 are SNHLY and FYNNEI. This CDR3 is CASCRDRNYGYTF. The CDR3 DNA reads as TGTGCCAGCTGCCGGGACAGGAACTATGGCTACACCTTC.

This chain connects TRBV5-4 to TRBJ2-4; tentatively, D is TRBD1 or TRBD2 (5 bases each). CDR1 and CDR2 (germline): SGHNT, YYREEE (reference sequence). CDR3 size: 13 residues. The V end was cut by 2 bases, the J end by 7 bases, with 10 bases between. CDR3 residues: CASSLGRENIQYF. The CDR3 nucleotides read TGTGCCAGCAGCTTAGGCAGGGAGAACATTCAGTACTTC.

V and J are TRBV6-5 and TRBJ1-2; no firm D call. The ends were cut back, 6 bases at V and 4 bases at J, with 9 bases in the middle. The germline gives CDR1 MNHEY, CDR2 SVGAGI. This CDR3 is built from 12 residues. Here the CDR3 DNA reads TGTGCCAGCAGAGGGTTTTCCTATGGCTACACCTTC. Its translation is CASRGFSYGYTF.

The V and J genes are TRBV6-5 and TRBJ2-7, with TRBD2 matching over 14 bases. CDR3 length equals 16 residues. Germline assignment: CDR1 MNHEY and CDR2 SVGAGI. Trimming at V came to 4 bases and at J to 6 bases, leaving 8 bases not matched to a gene. Here the CDR3 DNA reads TGTGCCAGCAGTTTCCAAGGACTAGCGGGGGGATCCGAGCAGTACTTC. Its protein product is CASSFQGLAGGSEQYF.

The V and J genes are TRBV4-2 and TRBJ1-5; D remains unclear. CDR3 length equals 16 residues. Germline values: CDR1 LGHNA, CDR2 YNFKEQ. The V gene lost 0 bases and the J gene lost 3 bases, with 12 bases spanning the gap. CDR3 in amino acids: CASSQEATVFNQPQHF. The CDR3 DNA sequence: TGTGCCAGCAGCCAAGAAGCAACAGTGTTCAATCAGCCCCAGCATTTT.

The chain uses TRBV11-2 and TRBJ1-6; 9 positions agree with TRBD1. CDR3 length: 12 residues. Germline lookup yields CDR1 SGHAT and CDR2 FQNNGV. Germline trimming cut 5 bases from V and 13 bases from J; bases unmatched to any gene: 3. CDR3 nucleotides: TGTGCCAGCAGCCCGGGACAGGGCCCCCTCCACTTT. It specifies CASSPGQGPLHF.

The gene calls are TRBV30 and TRBJ2-7, with 11 bases matching TRBD1. The V and J ends lost 8 bases and 11 bases, in that order; junction bases with no gene match: 5. The CDR3 runs 10 residues. Per germline, CDR1 GTSNPN and CDR2 SVGIG (reference sequence). The CDR3 loop reads CATDRGREYF. The CDR3 DNA reads TGTGCCACGGACAGGGGGCGTGAGTACTTC.

The chain recombines TRBV19 with TRBJ2-7, with 8 bases matching TRBD2. The CDR3 runs 15 residues. V lost 1 base to trimming and J lost 3 bases; unmatched junction nucleotides: 5. Germline V gene data show CDR1 as LNHDA and CDR2 as SQIVND (reference sequence). The CDR3, as DNA: TGTGCCAGTAGTATAGGCGCGACTAGCGACTACGAGCAGTACTTC. The encoded protein is CASSIGATSDYEQYF.

This chain links TRBV6-5 with TRBJ1-2; perhaps TRBD1 as D (5 bases). Germline lookup yields CDR1 MNHEY and CDR2 SVGAGI. With 6 bases removed from V and 5 bases from J, the gap between germline ends came to 10 bases. The length of the CDR3 is 12 residues. In DNA, the CDR3 is TGTGCCAGCAGCCCGGGGCTGTATGGCTACACCTTC. Translating it yields CASSPGLYGYTF.